Listed below are T cell receptor beta chains from one sample, sequenced in a study of shared clonotypes between healthy human individuals. This table comes from immunoSEQ multiplex PCR, and its TCRdb copy is limited to in-frame clones, with some not included. The sample records approximately 1,000,000 clones, roughly 77% being singletons. Specimen: memory CD4+ T cells from PBMCs. The source of these receptors is a man aged 18 to 30 in good health. Some clones in this sample may be carry-over from other donors' samples. Both conserved end residues are part of each CDR3. Each record gives: V gene, J gene, D gene, clone size, CDR3 protein, CDR3 DNA. D genes are given only for firm matches. Not all rows give a size; the values are once, few, many and, for expanded clones, a class.

v_gene: TRBV5-1; j_gene: TRBJ2-7; d_gene: TRBD2; abundance: once; CDR3aa: CASSLSPGLVRDEQYF; CDR3nt: TGCGCCAGCAGCTTGTCCCCGGGACTAGTAAGGGACGAGCAGTACTTC
v_gene: TRBV29-1; j_gene: TRBJ2-1; d_gene: NA; abundance: NA; CDR3aa: CSAGQLYNEQFF; CDR3nt: TGCAGCGCTGGACAGTTGTACAATGAGCAGTTCTTC
v_gene: TRBV27; j_gene: TRBJ2-5; d_gene: TRBD2; abundance: NA; CDR3aa: CASRGLAGALRETQYF; CDR3nt: TGTGCCAGCAGGGGACTAGCGGGAGCGTTGAGGGAGACCCAGTACTTC
v_gene: TRBV19; j_gene: TRBJ2-7; d_gene: NA; abundance: NA; CDR3aa: CASSIGGGSYEQYF; CDR3nt: TGTGCCAGTAGTATAGGAGGCGGGTCCTACGAGCAGTACTTC
v_gene: TRBV7-8; j_gene: TRBJ1-1; d_gene: NA; abundance: NA; CDR3aa: CASSILDRNTEAFF; CDR3nt: TGTGCCAGCAGCATTTTAGACAGGAACACTGAAGCTTTCTTT
v_gene: TRBV27; j_gene: TRBJ1-6; d_gene: TRBD1; abundance: once; CDR3aa: CASSFGQGQGSPLHF; CDR3nt: TGTGCCAGCAGTTTCGGACAGGGCCAGGGTTCACCCCTCCACTTT
v_gene: TRBV5-4; j_gene: TRBJ1-2; d_gene: NA; abundance: NA; CDR3aa: CASSRDWSYGYTF; CDR3nt: TGTGCCAGCAGCCGAGACTGGAGCTATGGCTACACCTTC
v_gene: TRBV5-1; j_gene: TRBJ2-2; d_gene: TRBD2; abundance: NA; CDR3aa: CASSPHRGRVGTGELFF; CDR3nt: TGCGCCAGCAGCCCCCATCGGGGGAGGGTAGGCACCGGGGAGCTGTTTTTT
v_gene: TRBV30; j_gene: TRBJ2-1; d_gene: NA; abundance: NA; CDR3aa: CAWSVMGHEQFF; CDR3nt: TGTGCCTGGAGTGTCATGGGGCATGAGCAGTTCTTC
v_gene: TRBV27; j_gene: TRBJ1-6; d_gene: NA; abundance: few; CDR3aa: CASSLGRAGNSPLHF; CDR3nt: TGTGCCAGCAGTTTGGGCAGGGCTGGGAATTCACCCCTCCACTTT
v_gene: TRBV18; j_gene: TRBJ1-1; d_gene: NA; abundance: NA; CDR3aa: CASSLRQVNTEAFF; CDR3nt: TGTGCCAGCTCGCTGAGACAGGTGAACACTGAAGCTTTCTTT
v_gene: TRBV5-1; j_gene: TRBJ1-3; d_gene: NA; abundance: NA; CDR3aa: CASSLGGRGSGNTIYF; CDR3nt: TGCGCCAGCAGCTTGGGAGGTAGGGGCTCCGGAAACACCATATATTTT
v_gene: TRBV4-1; j_gene: TRBJ1-2; d_gene: NA; abundance: NA; CDR3aa: CASSQAYGRRQGYTF; CDR3nt: TGCGCCAGCAGCCAAGCGTACGGACGGAGACAGGGCTACACCTTC
v_gene: TRBV6-5; j_gene: TRBJ2-7; d_gene: NA; abundance: NA; CDR3aa: CASSYSMGGREQYF; CDR3nt: TGTGCCAGCAGTTACTCGATGGGGGGTAGGGAGCAGTACTTC
v_gene: TRBV7-9; j_gene: TRBJ2-7; d_gene: TRBD1; abundance: NA; CDR3aa: CASSLAGQGNTYEQYF; CDR3nt: TGTGCCAGCAGCTTAGCAGGACAGGGAAATACTTACGAGCAGTACTTC
v_gene: TRBV6-5; j_gene: TRBJ1-1; d_gene: NA; abundance: NA; CDR3aa: CASSSDPTIQAFF; CDR3nt: TGTGCCAGCAGTTCCGATCCCACAATCCAAGCTTTCTTT
v_gene: TRBV6-1; j_gene: TRBJ2-2; d_gene: NA; abundance: NA; CDR3aa: CASRRHGVNTGELFF; CDR3nt: TGTGCCAGCAGGAGGCACGGGGTTAACACCGGGGAGCTGTTTTTT
v_gene: TRBV10-2; j_gene: TRBJ2-2; d_gene: NA; abundance: many; CDR3aa: CASSAQSGELFF; CDR3nt: TGCGCCAGCAGTGCACAGTCCGGGGAGCTGTTTTTT
v_gene: TRBV7-9; j_gene: TRBJ2-1; d_gene: NA; abundance: NA; CDR3aa: CASSLVANEQFF; CDR3nt: TGTGCCAGCAGCTTAGTAGCGAATGAGCAGTTCTTC
v_gene: TRBV11-3; j_gene: TRBJ2-1; d_gene: NA; abundance: NA; CDR3aa: CASSHPLAPGSSYNEQFF; CDR3nt: TGTGCCAGCAGCCACCCTCTAGCCCCTGGGAGCTCCTACAATGAGCAGTTCTTC
v_gene: TRBV11-2; j_gene: TRBJ2-2; d_gene: NA; abundance: NA; CDR3aa: CASSPRAGELFF; CDR3nt: TGTGCCAGCAGCCCTCGAGCCGGGGAGCTGTTTTTT
v_gene: TRBV6-1; j_gene: TRBJ2-7; d_gene: TRBD1; abundance: NA; CDR3aa: CASRDRGSYEQYF; CDR3nt: TGTGCCAGCAGGGACAGGGGTTCCTACGAGCAGTACTTC
v_gene: TRBV4-1; j_gene: TRBJ2-3; d_gene: TRBD1; abundance: NA; CDR3aa: CASSRVGGFTDTQYF; CDR3nt: TGCGCCAGCAGCCGCGTAGGGGGCTTTACAGATACGCAGTATTTT
v_gene: TRBV7-2; j_gene: TRBJ1-2; d_gene: TRBD1; abundance: NA; CDR3aa: CASSSHRGGGYTF; CDR3nt: TGTGCCAGCAGCTCACACAGGGGTGGTGGCTACACCTTC
v_gene: TRBV30; j_gene: TRBJ2-3; d_gene: TRBD2; abundance: once; CDR3aa: CAWSVFSGGYTDTQYF; CDR3nt: TGTGCCTGGAGTGTCTTTAGCGGGGGATACACAGATACGCAGTATTTT
v_gene: TRBV5-1; j_gene: TRBJ1-4; d_gene: TRBD1; abundance: NA; CDR3aa: CASSPFPRGPANEKLFF; CDR3nt: TGCGCCAGCAGCCCATTTCCCAGGGGGCCAGCTAATGAAAAACTGTTTTTT
v_gene: TRBV28; j_gene: TRBJ1-5; d_gene: NA; abundance: NA; CDR3aa: CASSLLSQPQHF; CDR3nt: TGTGCCAGCAGTTTACTTTCCCAGCCCCAGCATTTT
v_gene: TRBV29-1; j_gene: TRBJ2-1; d_gene: NA; abundance: once; CDR3aa: CSVGWLDSHNEQFF; CDR3nt: TGCAGCGTTGGATGGTTGGACAGTCACAATGAGCAGTTCTTC
v_gene: TRBV2; j_gene: TRBJ1-5; d_gene: NA; abundance: once; CDR3aa: CASSWGGTNQPQHF; CDR3nt: TGTGCCAGCAGTTGGGGCGGTACCAATCAGCCCCAGCATTTT
v_gene: TRBV7-9; j_gene: TRBJ1-4; d_gene: NA; abundance: NA; CDR3aa: CASSSTRTAEKLFF; CDR3nt: TGTGCCAGCAGCTCGACCCGGACAGCTGAAAAACTGTTTTTT